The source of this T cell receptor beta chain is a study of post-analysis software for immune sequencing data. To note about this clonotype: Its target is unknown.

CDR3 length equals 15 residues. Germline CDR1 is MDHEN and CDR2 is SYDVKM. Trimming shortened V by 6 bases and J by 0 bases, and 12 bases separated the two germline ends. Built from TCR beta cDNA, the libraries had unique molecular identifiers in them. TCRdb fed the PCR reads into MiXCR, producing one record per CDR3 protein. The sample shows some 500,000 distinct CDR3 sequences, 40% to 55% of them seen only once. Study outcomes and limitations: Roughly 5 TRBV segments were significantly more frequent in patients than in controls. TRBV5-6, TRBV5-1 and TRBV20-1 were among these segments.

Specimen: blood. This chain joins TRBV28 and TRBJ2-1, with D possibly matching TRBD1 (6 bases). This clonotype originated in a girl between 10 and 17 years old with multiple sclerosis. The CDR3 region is CASSARGFSYNEQFF. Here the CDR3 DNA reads TGTGCCAGCAGCGCCAGGGGTTTCTCCTACAATGAGCAGTTCTTC.